This record covers a single T cell receptor (beta chain). These data come from a study of CD8 T cells in Susac syndrome. RNA in amounts of roughly 0.5 to 1 ug was reverse transcribed with random hexamers. TCRdb redid the calling of the immunoSEQ multiplex PCR reads with MiXCR, one entry per CDR3 protein. The data show under 200,000 distinct CDR3 sequences, about 93% seen once. CDR1 and CDR2 from the germline V gene are MNHEY and SVGEGT. The CDR3 loop spans 15 amino acids. V was shortened by 6 bases and J by 4 bases, with 18 bases between the two germline ends. The chain couples TRBV6-2 or TRBV6-3 to TRBJ1-2; possibly TRBD1 for D (5 bases). The material sequenced was CD4+ T cells from PBMCs. The receptor was isolated from a human donor in good health. The CDR3 here is CASSPIAGMAYGYTF. CDR3 DNA sequence: TGTGCCAGCAGCCCTATAGCAGGGATGGCCTATGGCTACACCTTC.